This passage covers 5 T cell receptor beta chains from one sample sequenced in a study of OX40 agonist ivuxolimab in advanced cancers. Clones were sequenced by immunoSEQ multiplex PCR, and TCRdb holds only the in-frame ones, with some missing. The sample gives roughly 80,000 clones, around 84% of which show up once; roughly 1.7% is in the top ten. The input for sequencing was CD4+ or CD8+ T cells sorted from blood, taken in a trial of the OX40 agonist ivuxolimab. These receptors were collected from an adult with an advanced solid tumor such as melanoma, head and neck, liver or kidney cancer.

V gene TRBV4-3 combines with J gene TRBJ1-1; no firm D call. The CDR3 spans 15 residues. V was clipped by 4 bases and J by 7 bases, with 19 bases between them. Per the germline V gene, CDR1 is LGHNA and CDR2 is YSLEER. The CDR3, as DNA: TGCGCCAGCAGCCTTCGCATTGAGCCCGGTCTTGAAGCTTTCTTT. This encodes CASSLRIEPGLEAFF.

The chain is built from TRBV5-1 and TRBJ1-1, with a weak D call TRBD1 (5 bases). CDR3 size: 12 residues. Between the trimmed V and J ends, which lost 4 bases and 8 bases, there was a span of 12 bases. CDR1 SGHRS and CDR2 YFSETQ come from the germline V gene. The CDR3 protein is CASSEGPAEAFF. In DNA, the CDR3 is TGCGCCAGCAGCGAGGGGCCAGCAGAAGCTTTCTTT.

The CDR3 coding sequence is TGTGCCAGCAGCTTGGCCATCGGAGCGATATTTAAAGAGCAGTACTTC. It encodes CASSLAIGAIFKEQYF. This chain links TRBV5-8 with TRBJ2-7, with D uncertain. CDR3 length equals 16 residues. Germline values: CDR1 SGHTS, CDR2 YDEGEE. Trimming shortened V by 0 bases and J by 7 bases, and 20 bases separated the two germline ends.

The rearrangement links TRBV14 to TRBJ1-2; D is unclear. Germline-derived CDR1 and CDR2 are SGHDN and FVKESK. Trimming left V 6 bases short and J 8 bases short, with 10 bases between. This CDR3 region has 11 residues. The CDR3 sequence is CASRSFRGYTF. CDR3 bases: TGTGCCAGCAGGTCATTCAGGGGCTACACCTTC.

The CDR3 DNA sequence: TGTGCCAGCGGGGAGCCGGGCAGACAGTATGGCTACACCTTC. This gives the protein CASGEPGRQYGYTF. The V call is TRBV7-9, the J call TRBJ1-2; possible D gene TRBD1, 5 bases. The CDR3 contains 14 residues. V was cut by 8 bases and J by 5 bases, with 18 bases left in between. Germline-derived CDR1 and CDR2 are SEHNR and FQNEAQ (reference sequence).